The following is a T cell receptor (beta chain) sequence with its context. The germline V gene has CDR1 SGHTA and CDR2 FQGNSA. The CDR3 loop spans 14 amino acids. Trimming cost V 1 base and J 4 bases, with 8 bases left between them. Adults between roughly 18 and 90 years of age took part from 20 to 25 US areas. As handled by the study authors: It was from reference gene primer amplification that nucleated cell counts were estimated. Clones were read by immunoSEQ multiplex PCR, and TCRdb kept only the in-frame ones, dropping some. That table supplies the V and J calls and clone size; D and trimming were determined from the DNA. The sample has approximately 170,000 clones; 88% are singletons. This specimen comes from a study of blood T cell repertoires in COVID-19. In the study overall: Spain, Italy and the United States supplied samples that represented acute and convalescent COVID-19. PBMCs, B-cell-depleted T cells, or T cells provided the cDNA or gDNA that made up the material.

Material for sequencing was PBMCs or T cells enriched from blood (not recorded which). The chain carries TRBV7-2 and TRBJ1-5, with TRBD1 as a possible D gene (5 bases). The receptor's source is a woman aged 18 to 35 who had recovered from COVID-19. The CDR3 DNA reads as TGTGCCAGCAGCTTAGTGGAGGGGAATCAGCCCCAGCATTTT. Residues: CASSLVEGNQPQHF.